The 8 T cell receptor beta chains below come from one sample, sequenced in a study of CD8 T cells in Susac syndrome. It was with random hexamers that about 0.45 to 1 ug RNA was reverse transcribed. From the immunoSEQ multiplex PCR reads, TCRdb called clonotypes with MiXCR, one entry per CDR3 protein. The sample includes around 300,000 distinct CDR3 sequences, around nine tenths of them seen just once. Sequenced material: CD8+ T cells from PBMCs. Source of these receptors: a human donor with multiple sclerosis.

In regard to this clonotype: At one end, the junction sequence differs from germline, possibly due to a read error. V and J are TRBV11-1 and TRBJ2-1; 7 nucleotides align to TRBD2. CDR1 and CDR2 (germline): SGHAT, FQDESV (reference sequence). This CDR3 is built from 11 residues. The CDR3 DNA reads TGTGCCAGCAGCCGTGGACTAGGCCGTATCTTC. This encodes CASSRGLGRIF.

The rearrangement joins TRBV9 to TRBJ2-7; TRBD2 is a possible D gene (5 bases). Trimming pared 0 bases from V and 0 bases from J, leaving 16 bases between. The CDR3 length is 17 residues. Germline-derived CDR1 and CDR2 are SGDLS and YYNGEE. DNA for the CDR3: TGTGCCAGCAGCGTAGGTTCAACCGGGATGAGCTCCTACGAGCAGTACTTC. Translated, it gives CASSVGSTGMSSYEQYF.

Here the CDR3 reads CATSPWTSGGETQYF. The CDR3 coding sequence is TGTGCCACCAGCCCTTGGACTAGCGGGGGAGAGACCCAGTACTTC. The chain joins TRBV15 to TRBJ2-5; the match to TRBD2 covers 13 bases. Germline V gene sequence: CDR1 LNHNV, CDR2 YYDKDF (reference sequence). V was clipped by 5 bases and J by 4 bases; unmatched bases: 4. CDR3 length: 15 residues.

The chain carries TRBV7-9 and TRBJ1-5; 7 nucleotides agree with TRBD1. The CDR3 contains 16 residues. CDR1 is SEHNR and CDR2 is FQNEAQ in the germline V gene (reference sequence). J lost 3 bases, V lost 1 base, and 6 bases had no gene match. CDR3 DNA sequence: TGTGCCAGCAGCTTAGGTCAGGGGGGAAACAATCAGCCCCAGCATTTT. Its protein product is CASSLGQGGNNQPQHF.

The chain recombines TRBV13 with TRBJ2-3; 14 positions agree with TRBD2. CDR3 size: 19 residues. From germline, CDR1 is PRHDT and CDR2 FYEKMQ (reference sequence). V was pared by 2 bases and J by 4 bases, with 11 bases of the junction left unmatched. The CDR3 DNA is TGTGCCAGCAGCTTACCCCGACTAGCGGGAGGGCATCTCTCAGATACGCAGTATTTT. This sequence encodes CASSLPRLAGGHLSDTQYF.

This chain uses TRBV5-6 with TRBJ1-6; maybe TRBD1 (5 bases). CDR3 size: 15 residues. Deletions cut 0 bases from V and 9 bases from J, with 13 bases between. Germline CDR1 is SGHDT and CDR2 is YYEEEE. In DNA, the CDR3 is TGTGCCAGCAGCTTGGCCTCGGCAGGGCTTTCACCCCTCCACTTT. Protein: CASSLASAGLSPLHF.

The V call is TRBV3-1, the J call TRBJ2-2, with D perhaps being TRBD1 or TRBD2 (5 bases each). V lost 3 bases, J lost 2 bases, and 13 bases lay in between. The CDR3 loop spans 16 amino acids. The germline V gene encodes CDR1 LGHDT and CDR2 YNNKEL (reference sequence). The DNA for the CDR3 is TGTGCCAGCAGCCAGGGGGAAGGGGTAAACACCGGGGAGCTGTTTTTT. Protein sequence: CASSQGEGVNTGELFF.

The J gene is TRBJ2-1, the V gene TRBV3-1; a possible D gene is TRBD2 (5 bases). V was clipped by 2 bases and J by 7 bases, with 12 bases between them. The germline V gene has CDR1 LGHDT and CDR2 YNNKEL (reference sequence). The CDR3 consists of 14 residues. The DNA of the CDR3 is TGTGCCAGCAGCCAACGACTACGTAGGAATGAGCAGTTCTTC. Its translation is CASSQRLRRNEQFF.